The rows below give T cell receptor beta chains drawn from one sample of a study of T cells in narcolepsy. Profiled with immunoSEQ multiplex PCR; TCRdb holds only in-frame clones, not every one. The sample contains about 30,000 clones, around four fifths of which appear only once. Specimen: CD45RA- memory CD4+ T cells from PBMCs. The receptor set was obtained from a human donor with narcolepsy. Both conserved end residues are part of each CDR3. The D gene is left open where the match is weak. Expanded clones are given a class, and other clones once, few, many or no size at all.

CASSNSYNSPLHF	TGTGCCAGCAGTAACTCCTATAATTCACCCCTCCACTTT	TRBJ1-6	-	few	TRBV6-1
CASSSDRGLSSYNSPLHF	TGTGCCAGCAGCTCGGACAGGGGTCTTAGCTCCTATAATTCACCCCTCCACTTT	TRBJ1-6	TRBD1	-	TRBV28
CSVEGDINYGYTF	TGCAGCGTTGAGGGGGACATAAACTATGGCTACACCTTC	TRBJ1-2	-	-	TRBV29-1
CASSPGTAQNSPLHF	TGTGCCAGCAGCCCGGGGACAGCCCAAAATTCACCCCTCCACTTT	TRBJ1-6	TRBD1	-	TRBV27
CASSIVRGSGWNTGELFF	TGTGCCAGTAGTATTGTCAGGGGGTCGGGCTGGAACACCGGGGAGCTGTTTTTT	TRBJ2-2	TRBD1	-	TRBV19
CARSVDRAYEQYF	TGTGCCAGAAGCGTCGACAGGGCCTACGAGCAGTACTTC	TRBJ2-7	TRBD1	-	TRBV5-3
CASSRGGQGITYNNQPQHF	TGTGCCAGTAGTAGGGGCGGACAGGGAATTACCTATAATAATCAGCCCCAGCATTTT	TRBJ1-5	TRBD1	-	TRBV19
CASSLGGQGDSPLHF	TGTGCCAGCAGCTTAGGGGGACAGGGTGATTCACCCCTCCACTTT	TRBJ1-6	TRBD1	-	TRBV11-3
CSVEGVRRGYTF	TGCAGCGTTGAAGGGGTGAGGAGAGGCTACACCTTC	TRBJ1-2	-	-	TRBV29-1
CASSIQGAGGNTIYF	TGTGCCAGCAGCATACAGGGGGCTGGTGGAAACACCATATATTTT	TRBJ1-3	TRBD1	-	TRBV7-8
CASSYEGAGELFF	TGTGCCAGCAGTTACGAGGGGGCCGGGGAGCTGTTTTTT	TRBJ2-2	-	-	TRBV6-5
CASSLAGFTGEQFF	TGTGCCAGCAGCTTAGCTGGCTTTACGGGGGAGCAGTTCTTC	TRBJ2-1	-	-	TRBV7-2
CASSGLAGPKGTQYF	TGTGCCAGCAGCGGACTAGCGGGGCCGAAGGGTACGCAGTATTTT	TRBJ2-3	TRBD2	-	TRBV6-5